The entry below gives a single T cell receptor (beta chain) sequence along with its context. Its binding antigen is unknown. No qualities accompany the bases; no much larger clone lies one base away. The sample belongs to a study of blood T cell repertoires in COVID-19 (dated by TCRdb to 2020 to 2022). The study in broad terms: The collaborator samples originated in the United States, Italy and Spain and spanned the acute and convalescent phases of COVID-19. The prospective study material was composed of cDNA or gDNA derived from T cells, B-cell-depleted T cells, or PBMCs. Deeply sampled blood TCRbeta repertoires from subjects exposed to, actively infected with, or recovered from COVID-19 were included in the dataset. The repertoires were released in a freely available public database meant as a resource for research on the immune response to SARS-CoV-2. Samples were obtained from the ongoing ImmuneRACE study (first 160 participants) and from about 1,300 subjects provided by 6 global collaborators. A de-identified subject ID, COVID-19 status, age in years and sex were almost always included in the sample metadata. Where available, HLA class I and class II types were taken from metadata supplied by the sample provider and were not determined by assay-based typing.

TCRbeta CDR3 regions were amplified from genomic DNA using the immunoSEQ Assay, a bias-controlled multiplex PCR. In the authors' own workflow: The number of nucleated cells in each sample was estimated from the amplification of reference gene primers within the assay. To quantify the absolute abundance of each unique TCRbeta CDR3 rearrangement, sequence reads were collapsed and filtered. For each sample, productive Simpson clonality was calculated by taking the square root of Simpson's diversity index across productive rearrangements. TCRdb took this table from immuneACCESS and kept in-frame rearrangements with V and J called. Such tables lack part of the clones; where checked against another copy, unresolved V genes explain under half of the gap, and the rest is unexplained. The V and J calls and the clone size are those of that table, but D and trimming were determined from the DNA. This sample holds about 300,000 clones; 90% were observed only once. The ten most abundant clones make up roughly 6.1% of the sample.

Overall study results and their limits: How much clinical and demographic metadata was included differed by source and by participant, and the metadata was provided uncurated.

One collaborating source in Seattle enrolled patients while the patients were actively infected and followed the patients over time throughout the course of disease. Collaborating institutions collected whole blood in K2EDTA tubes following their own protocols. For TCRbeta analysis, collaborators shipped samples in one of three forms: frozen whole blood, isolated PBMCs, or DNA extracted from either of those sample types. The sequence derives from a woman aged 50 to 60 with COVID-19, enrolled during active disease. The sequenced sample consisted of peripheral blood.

The bases are TGTGCCTGGAGTGTATTAGGGAGCTCCTACAATGAGCAGTTCTTC. It translates to CAWSVLGSSYNEQFF. In this chain, TRBV30 is recombined with TRBJ2-1, with TRBD2 perhaps the D gene, on 5 matching bases. CDR1 and CDR2, per the germline V gene (reference sequence), are GTSNPN and SVGIG. Cut back by 0 bases and 0 bases, the V and J ends lie 9 bases apart. From cysteine to phenylalanine, the CDR3 is 15 amino acids long. The CDR3 DNA has 45 bases and is translated from base 1.